This T cell receptor (beta chain) was captured in a study of T cell responses to AZD1222 COVID-19 vaccine. Sequencing used immunoSEQ multiplex PCR; TCRdb keeps in-frame clones, though not all of them. The data show under 130,000 clones, around nine tenths seen once. Trimming stripped 4 bases from V and 6 bases from J, with 3 bases between. The CDR3 spans 11 residues. Germline CDR1 reads SEHNR; CDR2 reads FQNEAQ (reference sequence). The sample holds a few counts of this clone. V usage is TRBV7-9 and J usage is TRBJ1-4, with D hard to call. The receptor was isolated from an adult in good health. Here the sequenced sample was peripheral blood, taken on day 0 of AZD1222 vaccination. The CDR3 sequence: CASSWDEKLFF. Written as DNA, the CDR3 is TGTGCCAGCAGCTGGGATGAAAAACTGTTTTTT.